Each of the 27 T cell receptor beta chains below was sequenced from the same sample in a study of blood T cell repertoires in COVID-19. The assay was immunoSEQ multiplex PCR, and TCRdb's table has in-frame clones only and misses some. The sample shows around 30,000 clones, more than 70% of them seen only once. Sequenced: peripheral blood. These receptors came from a human donor in a cohort sampled during active COVID-19.

The J gene is TRBJ1-5, the V gene TRBV10-1; the match to TRBD1 covers 9 bases. The trim removed 2 bases at V and 1 base at J, leaving 0 bases unmatched. The CDR3 length is 15 residues. Germline CDR1 WNHNN, CDR2 SYGVQD (reference sequence). CDR3 sequence reads: CASSEGQGSNQPQHF. The CDR3 DNA sequence: TGCGCCAGCAGTGAGGGACAGGGGAGCAATCAGCCCCAGCATTTT.

This chain joins TRBV4-1 and TRBJ2-1; D is uncertain. CDR3 size: 15 residues. The germline CDR1 and CDR2 sequences are MGHRA and YSYEKL. Trimming shortened V by 1 base and J by 2 bases, and 9 bases separated the two germline ends. The CDR3 sequence: CASSQVRIPYNEQFF. In DNA, the CDR3 is TGCGCCAGCAGCCAAGTGCGCATCCCCTACAATGAGCAGTTCTTC.

The chain uses TRBV18 and TRBJ2-3, with 9 bases lining up with TRBD2. The CDR3 is made up of 15 amino acids. The germline V gene has CDR1 KGHSH and CDR2 LQKENI. Trimming took 3 bases from V and 8 from J; bases not matched to a gene: 9. Here the CDR3 DNA reads TGTGCCAGCTCACCCGGCGCGGGAGGGGCGGCTACGCAGTATTTT. It codes for CASSPGAGGAATQYF.

This chain joins TRBV9 and TRBJ2-6; 10 bases are a match to TRBD1. The length of the CDR3 is 19 residues. Germline trimming cut 1 base from V and 0 bases from J; bases unmatched to any gene: 7. Germline V CDR1 and CDR2: SGDLS, YYNGEE. CDR3 in DNA: TGTGCCAGCAGCGTACACCGGGACAGGGGTACCTCTGGGGCCAACGTCCTGACTTTC. It yields the protein CASSVHRDRGTSGANVLTF.

V gene TRBV6-5 combines with J gene TRBJ2-6; D ambiguous. Germline V gene data show CDR1 as MNHEY and CDR2 as SVGAGI. CDR3 length equals 14 residues. V was shortened by 6 bases and J by 4 bases, with 10 bases between the two germline ends. The CDR3 loop reads CASSVSRGANVLTF. CDR3 DNA sequence: TGTGCCAGCAGCGTTTCGCGCGGGGCCAACGTCCTGACTTTC.

The V and J genes are TRBV28 and TRBJ2-7; D ambiguous. V lost 3 bases and J lost 3, with 15 bases in between. Germline CDR1 MDHEN, CDR2 SYDVKM. The CDR3 is made up of 15 amino acids. The CDR3 protein is CASSFIRVPGYEQYF. The CDR3 nucleotides are TGTGCCAGCAGTTTCATCCGGGTCCCGGGCTACGAGCAGTACTTC. Combining the CDR3 with reference TRBV28 and TRBJ2-7 gives the whole variable domain DVKVTQSSRYLVKRTGEKVFLECVQDMDHENMFWYRQDPGLGLRLIYFSYDVKMKEKGDIPEGYSVSREKKERFSLILESASTNQTSMYLCASSFIRVPGYEQYFGPGTRLTVT.

The chain links TRBV11-2 to TRBJ2-3; D gene uncertain. Trimming stripped 1 base from V and 2 bases from J, with 10 bases between. The germline V gene has CDR1 SGHAT and CDR2 FQNNGV. The CDR3 covers 15 residues. CDR3 sequence (DNA): TGTGCCAGCAGCTTAGCAGGTTCGTTCACAGATACGCAGTATTTT. Residues: CASSLAGSFTDTQYF.

The chain joins TRBV27 to TRBJ1-4; 7 nucleotides agree with TRBD1. There are 15 residues in the CDR3. Germline values: CDR1 MNHEY, CDR2 SMNVEV (reference sequence). V lost 5 bases and J lost 5; bases outside the gene matches: 8. CDR3: CASSPEQGRNEKLFF. CDR3 DNA: TGTGCCAGCAGTCCGGAACAGGGGCGAAATGAAAAACTGTTTTTT.

The chain couples TRBV5-1 to TRBJ1-2; TRBD1 matches 10 bases. The ends lost 4 bases at V and 7 bases at J; junction bases unmatched: 7. The CDR3 length is 14 residues. Germline V CDR1 and CDR2: SGHRS, YFSETQ. The CDR3 spells CASSLRQGAGGYTF. CDR3 in DNA: TGCGCCAGCAGCCTTCGACAGGGGGCTGGTGGCTACACCTTC.

The chain combines TRBV6-2 or TRBV6-3 with TRBJ2-1; 8 bases map to TRBD2. In germline, CDR1 is MNHEY, CDR2 SVGEGT. Losses at the gene ends were 6 bases for V and 12 bases for J; bases not matched to a gene: 10. The CDR3 is made up of 13 amino acids. The CDR3, as DNA: TGTGCCAGCAGCCAAGGTGGCCTAGCGGGGCAGTTCTTC. Amino acid sequence: CASSQGGLAGQFF.

The chain employs TRBV28 and TRBJ1-1; a weak D match, TRBD1 (5 bases). Trimming took 4 bases from V and 11 from J, leaving 11 bases between them. CDR1 MDHEN and CDR2 SYDVKM come from the germline V gene. The CDR3 is 11 amino acids. In DNA, the CDR3 is TGTGCCAGCAGTTCGGCCCGACAGGCTTTCTTT. It is translated as CASSSARQAFF.

The chain combines TRBV5-6 with TRBJ1-4; D unresolved. The germline V gene has CDR1 SGHDT and CDR2 YYEEEE. The CDR3 spans 14 residues. V gave up 4 bases and J gave up 6 bases, with 13 bases separating them. CDR3 residues: CASSPAGVDEKLFF. The CDR3 coding sequence is TGTGCCAGCAGCCCCGCCGGGGTCGATGAAAAACTGTTTTTT. The variable domain in full, with the rest retrieved from reference TRBV5-6 and TRBJ1-4, is DAGVTQSPTHLIKTRGQQVTLRCSPKSGHDTVSWYQQALGQGPQFIFQYYEEEERQRGNFPDRFSGHQFPNYSSELNVNALLLGDSALYLCASSPAGVDEKLFFGSGTQLSVL.

This clone was seen once. The V gene is TRBV9, the J gene TRBJ2-7, with a weak D call TRBD2 (5 bases). V lost 1 base, J lost 3 bases, and 8 bases lay in between. The CDR3 covers 13 residues. Germline lookup yields CDR1 SGDLS and CDR2 YYNGEE. The CDR3 nucleotides read TGTGCCAGCAGCGTATTTGAGGGCTACGAGCAGTACTTC. Amino acids: CASSVFEGYEQYF.

The V gene is TRBV7-2, the J gene TRBJ1-3; TRBD1 agrees at 11 bases. CDR1 SGHTA and CDR2 FQGNSA come from the germline V gene. The ends lost 5 bases at V and 3 bases at J; junction bases unmatched: 9. CDR3 length equals 17 residues. Here the CDR3 DNA reads TGTGCCAGCAGCCCCTTTGGACAGGGGGCGCTTGGAAACACCATATATTTT. Translating it yields CASSPFGQGALGNTIYF.

The V gene is TRBV14, the J gene TRBJ1-3, with 7 bases that match TRBD1. The germline V gene encodes CDR1 SGHDN and CDR2 FVKESK. V trimming: 4 bases; J trimming: 2 bases; junction bases outside the gene matches: 2. The CDR3 extends over 14 amino acids. The CDR3 nucleotides are TGTGCCAGCAGCCGAACAGGGGCTGGAAACACCATATATTTT. Its translation: CASSRTGAGNTIYF.

The table lists this clone with a count of one. The rearrangement uses TRBV6-5 and TRBJ1-6; 7 bases align to TRBD1. V gave up 5 bases and J gave up 8 bases; unmatched junction bases: 6. Germline loops: CDR1 MNHEY, CDR2 SVGAGI. CDR3 length: 14 residues. The CDR3 DNA sequence: TGTGCCAGCAGTCGACAGGGTGTCGATTCACCCCTCCACTTT. It translates to CASSRQGVDSPLHF.

This clone was seen a handful of times. The rearrangement joins TRBV14 to TRBJ2-2; D call uncertain. The CDR3 covers 14 residues. Looked up from germline, CDR1 is SGHDN and CDR2 is FVKESK. The V gene lost 2 bases and the J gene lost 2 bases, with 6 bases spanning the gap. CDR3 in amino acids: CASSQLDNTGELFF. As DNA, the CDR3 is TGTGCCAGCAGCCAACTAGACAACACCGGGGAGCTGTTTTTT.

This clone was found a few times. The chain is built from TRBV2 and TRBJ2-7, with a weak D call TRBD2 (5 bases). The length of the CDR3 is 12 residues. Germline V lookup: CDR1 SNHLY, CDR2 FYNNEI. Trimming pared 7 bases from V and 2 bases from J, leaving 9 bases between. CDR3 coding DNA: TGTGCCAGCAAAGGAGGACCCTACGAGCAGTACTTC. Protein sequence: CASKGGPYEQYF.

The chain links TRBV7-2 to TRBJ2-4, with D possibly matching TRBD2 (6 bases). CDR1 and CDR2 (germline): SGHTA, FQGNSA. V lost 3 bases to trimming and J lost 5 bases, with 11 bases between them. The CDR3 is 14 residues long. CDR3 sequence (DNA): TGTGCCAGCAGCTTGGCTCGGGAGCAAAACATTCAGTACTTC. Amino acids: CASSLAREQNIQYF.

This rearrangement joins TRBV7-2 to TRBJ2-3; 9 bases fit TRBD2. V was clipped by 1 base and J by 5 bases; unmatched bases: 7. The CDR3 sequence is 16 residues long. Germline V lookup: CDR1 SGHTA, CDR2 FQGNSA. In DNA, the CDR3 is TGTGCCAGCAGCTTAGGGGGCGGGAGGGTTGGAGATACGCAGTATTTT. Its translation is CASSLGGGRVGDTQYF.

The V gene is TRBV18, the J gene TRBJ2-2, with D possibly being TRBD2 (5 bases). V was trimmed by 3 bases and J by 4 bases, leaving 15 bases between them. From germline, CDR1 is KGHSH and CDR2 LQKENI. CDR3 length: 16 amino acids. In nucleotides, the CDR3 is TGTGCCAGCTCACCGCAGCCCCGCGGAGGCACCGGGGAGCTGTTTTTT. Translated, it gives CASSPQPRGGTGELFF. Full variable domain (remainder filled in from reference TRBV18 and TRBJ2-2): NAGVMQNPRHLVRRRGQEARLRCSPMKGHSHVYWYRQLPEEGLKFMVYLQKENIIDESGMPKERFSAEFPKEGPSILRIQQVVRGDSAAYFCASSPQPRGGTGELFFGEGSRLTVL.

This clone has more than one count but fewer than ten. The rearrangement links TRBV30 to TRBJ1-4; D is unresolved. V gave up 6 bases and J gave up 8 bases, with 13 bases separating them. The germline V gene encodes CDR1 GTSNPN and CDR2 SVGIG (reference sequence). The CDR3 loop spans 12 amino acids. CDR3 loop: CACQGRGEKLFF. The CDR3 nucleotides read TGTGCCTGCCAAGGACGGGGAGAAAAACTGTTTTTT. Full variable domain (outside the CDR3, taken from reference TRBV30 and TRBJ1-4): SQTIHQWPATLVQPVGSPLSLECTVEGTSNPNLYWYRQAAGRGLQLLFYSVGIGQISSEVPQNLSASRPQDRQFILSSKKLLLSDSGFYLCACQGRGEKLFFGSGTQLSVL.

This clone was seen only a few times. The chain carries TRBV27 and TRBJ1-1; tentatively, D is TRBD1 (5 bases). Between the trimmed V and J ends, which lost 6 bases and 4 bases, there was a span of 15 bases. Germline assignment: CDR1 MNHEY and CDR2 SMNVEV (reference sequence). The CDR3 is made up of 14 amino acids. This chain's CDR3 is CASSSGFWGTEAFF. The CDR3 nucleotides read TGTGCCAGCAGCTCAGGGTTTTGGGGCACTGAAGCTTTCTTT.

This clone was detected only a few times. The gene calls are TRBV6-2 or TRBV6-3 and TRBJ2-2; D may be TRBD2 (6 bases). This CDR3 region has 15 residues. V dropped 2 bases and J dropped 0 bases, with 7 bases sitting between them. Germline V gene sequence: CDR1 MNHEY, CDR2 SVGEGT. Here the CDR3 DNA reads TGTGCCAGCAGTTACCGGGAGACGAACACCGGGGAGCTGTTTTTT. Its protein product is CASSYRETNTGELFF.

The chain has TRBV19 and TRBJ2-7, with a possible D match to TRBD1 (6 bases). Trimming pared 1 base from V and 4 bases from J, leaving 14 bases between. Looked up from germline, CDR1 is LNHDA and CDR2 is SQIVND (reference sequence). This CDR3 has 15 residues. The CDR3 region is CASSIGDRFFYEQYF. In DNA, the CDR3 is TGTGCCAGTAGTATAGGTGACAGGTTCTTTTACGAGCAGTACTTC. Together with reference TRBV19 and TRBJ2-7, the CDR3 gives the full variable domain: DGGITQSPKYLFRKEGQNVTLSCEQNLNHDAMYWYRQDPGQGLRLIYYSQIVNDFQKGDIAEGYSVSREKKESFPLTVTSAQKNPTAFYLCASSIGDRFFYEQYFGPGTRLTVT.

This clone was detected only a few times. V usage is TRBV30 and J usage is TRBJ2-5; 8 positions agree with TRBD2. Germline V gives CDR1 GTSNPN, CDR2 SVGIG (reference sequence). J lost 0 bases, V lost 5 bases, and 11 bases had no gene match. The CDR3 consists of 16 residues. The CDR3 DNA is TGTGCCTGGGGGACTGATCGGGGGGGCTACCAAGAGACCCAGTACTTC. Residues: CAWGTDRGGYQETQYF.

As regards this clone: A junction end diverges from the germline sequence, so it may reflect a read error. This rearrangement joins TRBV7-3 to TRBJ2-6; the match to TRBD2 covers 9 bases. Germline V gives CDR1 SGHTA, CDR2 FQGTGA. The CDR3 extends over 19 amino acids. The CDR3 sequence: CASSSLLGGGGSEANVLTF. CDR3 DNA sequence: TGTGCCAGCAGCTCCCTATTAGGCGGGGGGGGCTCTGAGGCCAACGTCCTGACTTTC. Full variable domain (remainder filled in from reference TRBV7-3 and TRBJ2-6): GAGVSQTPSNKVTEKGKYVELRCDPISGHTALYWYRQSLGQGPEFLIYFQGTGAADDSGLPNDRFFAVRPEGSVSTLKIQRTERGDSAVYLCASSSLLGGGGSEANVLTFGAGSRLTVL.